Presented here are 21 T cell receptor beta chains from one specimen sequenced in a study of T cells expressing NK-cell markers. From the 5' RACE reads, TCRdb lists one entry per CDR3 protein and no DNA. Its clone listing holds about half a million distinct CDR3 sequences. Sequencing input: blood T cells: a sorted CD56 or NKG2C T cell subset, CD4+ or CD8+ T cells, or bulk PBMC T cells (not recorded which). These receptors all come from a woman between 50 and 59 years old in good health.

The chain has TRBV5-8 and TRBJ1-5. Germline values: CDR1 SGHTS, CDR2 YDEGEE. This CDR3 is built from 15 residues. The CDR3 spells CASSPPAGGNQPQHF.

This chain uses TRBV5-1 with TRBJ2-5. The CDR3 contains 13 residues. CDR1 SGHRS and CDR2 YFSETQ come from the germline V gene. CDR3 in amino acids: CASSSGTQETQYF.

The chain uses TRBV12-3 or TRBV12-4 and TRBJ1-2; TCRdb gives TRBD1 as the D gene, but with no DNA this cannot be confirmed. The CDR3 contains 15 residues. CDR3: CASSPLRWERDGYTF.

The rearrangement uses TRBV12-3 or TRBV12-4 and TRBJ2-2; TCRdb proposes TRBD1, but this gene call is untestable without DNA. The CDR3 runs 14 residues. This chain's CDR3 is CASSTGGAGGELFF.

The chain uses TRBV5-1 and TRBJ2-4. The CDR3 is made up of 15 amino acids. The germline gives CDR1 SGHRS, CDR2 YFSETQ. The CDR3 sequence: CASSPFDLAKNIQYF.

The chain employs TRBV6-5 and TRBJ1-2. This CDR3 has 15 residues. The germline CDR1 and CDR2 sequences are MNHEY and SVGAGI. The CDR3 sequence is CASSYSKDGPYGYTF.

The chain carries TRBV20-1 and TRBJ1-1; there is no DNA to check the TCRdb D call of TRBD1. This CDR3 is 11 amino acids long. Germline CDR1 DFQATT, CDR2 SNEGSKA (reference sequence). The CDR3 sequence is CSAPGSTEAFF.

This CDR3 is CASRQGYEQYF. The chain recombines TRBV12-3 or TRBV12-4 with TRBJ2-7; TCRdb's D call, TRBD1, is unchecked because there is no DNA. CDR3 size: 11 residues.

The chain uses TRBV20-1 and TRBJ2-5; lacking DNA, the TRBD2 call made by TCRdb goes unchecked. The germline CDR1 and CDR2 sequences are DFQATT and SNEGSKA (reference sequence). The CDR3 is made up of 16 amino acids. Here the CDR3 reads CSARDQTSGRAETQYF.

CDR3 region: CATRDGYVEKLSF. The rearrangement links TRBV27 to TRBJ1-4; the TCRdb D gene call, TRBD1, has no DNA to confirm it. This CDR3 region has 13 residues. The germline CDR1 and CDR2 sequences are MNHEY and SMNVEV (reference sequence).

This rearrangement joins TRBV11-2 to TRBJ1-1. Germline-derived CDR1 and CDR2 are SGHAT and FQNNGV. This CDR3 has 13 amino acids. The CDR3 spells CASSLLMGAEAFF.

The chain recombines TRBV19 with TRBJ1-5. This CDR3 is 15 amino acids long. Germline CDR1 reads LNHDA; CDR2 reads SQIVND (reference sequence). This CDR3 is CASSIGGRVHQPQHF.

This chain uses TRBV4-1 with TRBJ2-1; TCRdb proposes TRBD1, but this gene call is untestable without DNA. The germline V gene has CDR1 MGHRA and CDR2 YSYEKL. The CDR3 covers 15 residues. The CDR3 loop is CASSQDSGRNNEQFF.

V usage is TRBV12-3 or TRBV12-4 and J usage is TRBJ1-2. This CDR3 is 14 amino acids long. The CDR3 sequence is CASSYREGNYGYTF.

This chain links TRBV6-6 with TRBJ2-4; the TCRdb D gene call, TRBD1, has no DNA to confirm it. The CDR3 runs 15 residues. Germline V gene lookup returns CDR1 MNHNY and CDR2 SVGAGI (reference sequence). This CDR3 reads CASRPGGLAKNIQYF.

The rearrangement uses TRBV12-3 or TRBV12-4 and TRBJ2-2. There are 13 residues in the CDR3. The CDR3 protein is CASSLRITGELFF.

V usage is TRBV7-2 and J usage is TRBJ1-1. Germline loops: CDR1 SGHTA, CDR2 FQGNSA. This CDR3 spans 13 amino acids. The chain's CDR3 is CASSWTQDTEAFF.

The V gene is TRBV29-1, the J gene TRBJ1-1. This CDR3 has 12 residues. In germline, CDR1 is SQVTM, CDR2 ANQGSEA. The CDR3 loop is CIALKGGTEAFF.

This chain links TRBV20-1 with TRBJ2-4; the TCRdb call, TRBD1, lacks DNA for checking. Germline V CDR1 and CDR2: DFQATT, SNEGSKA (reference sequence). The CDR3 is made up of 14 amino acids. The CDR3 spells CSAITDRGKNIQYF.

This rearrangement joins TRBV20-1 to TRBJ2-5; the D gene TCRdb calls, TRBD2, cannot be checked with no DNA. Per germline, CDR1 DFQATT and CDR2 SNEGSKA (reference sequence). CDR3 length: 16 residues. The CDR3 here is CSAIGREGLVRETQYF.

This chain uses TRBV25-1 with TRBJ2-1; the TRBD1 assignment by TCRdb is unverifiable without DNA. CDR1 is MGHDK and CDR2 is SYGVNS in the germline V gene. CDR3 length: 16 residues. This chain's CDR3 is CASSEWGGQVDVEQFF.